This T cell receptor beta chain was captured by sequencing in a study of T-cell memory formation after mild COVID-19 (dated by TCRdb to the early 2020s). Notes on the research overall: Most TCR sequence clusters were specific to one of the two donors. In a couple of donors, T-cell clones that expanded and contracted after mild COVID-19 were tracked by sequencing TCRalpha and TCRbeta repertoires over time. The cohort was made up of two young adult volunteers, one female and one male, who were previously healthy. Study-level results and caveats: Balanced CD4/CD8 phenotypes were observed for clones contracting from day 15 to 85, whereas a bias towards CD4+ was observed for a second wave of clones expanding from day 15 to 37. Some responding clones were detected in pre-infection memory, suggesting pre-existing cross-reactive memory T cells joined the SARS-CoV-2 response. Contracting CD4+ clones were found mainly in CM and EM memory subsets, while CD8+ clones were enriched in EMRA. The study included only a couple of mild cases, and larger cohorts that include severe cases with pre-infection samples were judged to be necessary. SARS-CoV-2 specificity of the second-wave clones peaking on day 37 was not confirmed.

Ficoll-Paque density gradient centrifugation was used to isolate PBMCs. This clonotype was seen only a few times. Its target antigen remains unknown. No per-base quality is available; no much larger clone lies one base away. Ends trimmed: V by 3 bases, J by 7 bases; bases unmatched to a gene: 4. The CDR3, from cysteine to phenylalanine, totals 13 residues. Just the 39-base CDR3 DNA is kept, in frame starting at base 1. In the germline V gene, CDR1 corresponds to ENHRY and CDR2 to SYGVKD. Sequencing instrument: Illumina NovaSeq 6000. TCRalpha and TCRbeta cDNA libraries were built by 5'RACE with constant-segment primers, adding sample barcodes and unique molecular identifiers. Trizol reagent was used to extract RNA from every sample. The libraries were amplified in two PCR steps, and the second step added a second sample barcode and Illumina TruSeq adapters. Sequencing of the libraries was done on an Illumina NovaSeq, producing 2 x 150 bp paired-end reads. The authors' pipeline ran thus. With migec v1.2.7, reads were demultiplexed and then collapsed into UMI-guided consensus sequences. Using mixcr v2.1.11, the UMI consensuses were aligned to TRA and TRB V and J templates and assembled into clonotypes. Clonotypes were classified as expanded or contracted when called significant by both edgeR and NoisET, with noise models trained on biological replicates. For edgeR calls, the thresholds were a false discovery rate-adjusted p below 0.01 and a log2 fold-change of 1. PCA with hierarchical clustering of max-normalized trajectories of the 1000 most abundant clonotypes was used as exploratory dynamics analysis. Separately sequenced CD4+ and CD8+ repertoires were used to assign a CD4 or CD8 phenotype to each responding clone. TCRdb trimmed public reads at Q25 via fastp, called clones via MiXCR and kept in-frame beta chains. Records with the same CDR3 protein are collapsed into one entry carrying the most frequent genes and DNA. TCRdb, rather than the study authors, made the V and J calls. For this sample there are about 200,000 distinct CDR3 sequences; over 7.5% appear just once. Together, the top ten hold roughly 3.5% of the sample.

This receptor was identified in a man younger than 35 who had mild COVID-19 (a few samples of this study predate the infection). The sample titles of this study are shuffled in the database, so cell type and time point are left out; the donor was told from shared clones. Rearrangement joined TRBV10-3 to TRBJ2-5, and TRBD2 aligns with 8 junction nucleotides. Sequenced sample: PBMCs or a T cell subset sorted from them (not recorded which). The bases are TGTGCCATCAGTGAAACGGGAGGGGGGACCCAGTACTTC. It translates as CAISETGGGTQYF.